The clone carrying this T cell receptor (beta chain) is a singleton in its sample. Its matching antigen is unknown. The source of the sample is a study of cytomegalovirus exposure and HLA in healthy donors. Study results and limitations: Researchers counted around 170 TCR beta chains as cytomegalovirus-associated. Certain sequence variants were highly shared and formed a cluster, and this cluster was likely a sequencing artifact.

CDR3 length: 16 residues. Per the germline V gene, CDR1 is MNHNY and CDR2 is SVGAGI (reference sequence). The junction had 11 bases not matched to a gene; V was cut back by 6 bases and J by 0 bases. Both 60 Vbeta primers and 13 Jbeta primers went into the PCR. This table comes from immunoSEQ multiplex PCR, and its TCRdb copy is limited to in-frame clones, with some not included. The sample has some 150,000 clones, approximately 82% seen once. The chain joins TRBV6-6 to TRBJ2-7, with 7 bases fitting TRBD2. The sample consisted of PBMCs. This TCR was recovered from a woman in her forties in good health and CMV-seronegative. This CDR3 is CASSRLGGRSSYEQYF. CDR3 in DNA: TGTGCCAGCAGCCGCCTGGGGGGGAGGAGCTCCTACGAGCAGTACTTC.